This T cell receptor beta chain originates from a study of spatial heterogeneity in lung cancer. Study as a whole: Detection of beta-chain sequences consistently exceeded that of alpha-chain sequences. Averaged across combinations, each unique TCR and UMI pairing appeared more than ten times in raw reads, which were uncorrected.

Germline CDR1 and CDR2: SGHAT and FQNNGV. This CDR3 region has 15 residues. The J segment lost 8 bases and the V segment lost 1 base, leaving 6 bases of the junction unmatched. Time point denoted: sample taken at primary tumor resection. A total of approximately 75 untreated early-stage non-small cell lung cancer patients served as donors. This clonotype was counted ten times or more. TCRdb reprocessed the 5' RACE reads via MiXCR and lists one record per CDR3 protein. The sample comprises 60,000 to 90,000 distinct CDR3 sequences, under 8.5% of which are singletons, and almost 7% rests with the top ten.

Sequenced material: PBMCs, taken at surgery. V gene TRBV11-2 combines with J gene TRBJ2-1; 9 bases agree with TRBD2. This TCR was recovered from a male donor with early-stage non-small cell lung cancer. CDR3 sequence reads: CASSLGGRAGDEQFF. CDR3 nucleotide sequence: TGTGCCAGCAGCTTAGGCGGGAGGGCGGGGGATGAGCAGTTCTTC.